This TCR beta chain was recorded in a study of CXCR3-negative and CXCR3-positive naive CD8 T cells. Whole-study findings and limits: Most assays used freshly isolated PBMCs, as cryopreservation partially reduced CXCR3.

The CDR3 loop spans 18 amino acids. CDR1 and CDR2 from the germline V gene are LGHNA and YNFKEQ. Notes on this clonotype: As yet, its antigen is unknown.

Through 5' RACE with UMI labels, the TRB cDNA libraries were prepared. TCRdb reprocessed the 5' RACE reads and reports one entry per CDR3 protein, with no DNA. In all, the sample yields approximately 100,000 distinct CDR3 sequences. Specimen: naive CXCR3- CD8+ T cells from blood. As to subset: CD45RO-CCR7+CD27+CD95- naive CD8+ T cells lacking CXCR3 (TNR3-). The rearrangement uses TRBV4-2 and TRBJ2-3; the D call of TRBD2 rests on TCRdb alone, since no DNA is present to check it. The TCR sequence derives from a human donor in good health. Some clones in this sample may be carry-over from other donors' samples. The CDR3: CASSQEPSGRVGTDTQYF.